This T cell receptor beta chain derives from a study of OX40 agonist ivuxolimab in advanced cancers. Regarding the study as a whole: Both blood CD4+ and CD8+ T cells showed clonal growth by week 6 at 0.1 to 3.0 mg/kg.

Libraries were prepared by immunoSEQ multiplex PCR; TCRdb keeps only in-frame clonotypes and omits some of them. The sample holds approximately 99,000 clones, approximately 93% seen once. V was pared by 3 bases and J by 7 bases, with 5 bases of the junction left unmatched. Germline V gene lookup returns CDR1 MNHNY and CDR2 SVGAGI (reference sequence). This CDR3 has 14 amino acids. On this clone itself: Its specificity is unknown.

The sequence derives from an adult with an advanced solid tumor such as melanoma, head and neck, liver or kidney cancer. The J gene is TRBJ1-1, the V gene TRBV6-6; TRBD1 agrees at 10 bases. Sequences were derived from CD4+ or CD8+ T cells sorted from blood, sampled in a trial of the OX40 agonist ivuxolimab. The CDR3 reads CASSYTGQGIEAFF. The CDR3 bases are TGTGCCAGCAGTTATACGGGACAGGGGATTGAAGCTTTCTTT.